The clone carrying this T cell receptor (beta chain) was found a few times. The data belong to a study of T-cell reconstitution after alpha-beta-depleted transplantation in children. TCRbeta library construction was performed incorporating unique molecular identifiers. TCRdb re-derived calls from the PCR reads in MiXCR, one entry per CDR3 protein. This sample has 210,000 or so distinct CDR3 sequences, with roughly 10% found just once. The CDR3 has 17 amino acids. With V trimmed by 6 bases and J by 2 bases, 13 bases remained unmatched. Germline V gene data show CDR1 as SGHTA and CDR2 as FQGNSA. The sequencing used PBMCs from the stem cell graft donor, collected from the stem cell graft. The receptor comes from a human donor who donated a stem cell graft to a child with acute lymphoblastic leukemia. This chain connects TRBV7-2 to TRBJ2-3; 8 nucleotides line up with TRBD1. The CDR3 bases are TGTGCCAGCAGTGGCAGGGGGCGAACTCTCCCCACAGATACGCAGTATTTT. Protein: CASSGRGRTLPTDTQYF.